The present T cell receptor beta chain was sequenced within a study of T cells in Graves' hyperthyroidism and ophthalmopathy. Overall study: Sampling of peripheral blood happened at initial diagnosis, prior to any treatment.

This clonotype has a count of ten or more. The antigen is undetermined. The source material, RNA transcripts, was used to amplify TCR beta CDR3 regions. Primed by the HTBI set, a first-round RT-PCR was run on the TCR CDR3. In TCRdb, the multiplex PCR reads were re-called with MiXCR into one record per CDR3 protein. Found here are 500,000 to 650,000 distinct CDR3 sequences, 13% to 15% of them singletons; the top ten hold approximately 13%. General study points: Most expanded thyroid clonotypes above 0.001 also appeared in blood.

The germline V and J ends were trimmed by 6 bases and 2 bases, with 15 bases remaining between them. The CDR3 has 15 amino acids. Looked up from germline, CDR1 is SGHTA and CDR2 is FQGNSA. The sequenced sample consisted of blood. This receptor was obtained from a middle-aged woman with Graves' hyperthyroidism. The chain employs TRBV7-2 and TRBJ2-3; D possibly matches TRBD1 or TRBD2 (5 bases each). CDR3 nucleotide sequence: TGTGCCAGCAGACTCGGGGCCAGAGTCACAGATACGCAGTATTTT. Its protein is CASRLGARVTDTQYF.